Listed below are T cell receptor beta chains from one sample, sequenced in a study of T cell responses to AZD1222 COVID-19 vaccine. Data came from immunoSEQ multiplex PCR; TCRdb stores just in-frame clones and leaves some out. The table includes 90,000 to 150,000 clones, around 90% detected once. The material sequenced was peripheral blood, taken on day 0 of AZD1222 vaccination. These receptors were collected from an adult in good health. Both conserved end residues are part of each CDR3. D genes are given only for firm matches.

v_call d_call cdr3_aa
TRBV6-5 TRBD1 CASSNRGFENQPQHF
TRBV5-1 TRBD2 CASSLTSGSYSEQFF
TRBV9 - CASSPAGQAGYNEQFF
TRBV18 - CASSPEGLASGNTIYF
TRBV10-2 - CASSEPNQPQHF
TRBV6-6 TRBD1 CASSGGGQGTYGYTF
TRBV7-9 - CASSLFSGPGANVLTF
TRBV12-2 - CASRLARNPDTQYF
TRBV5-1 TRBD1 CASSLRGRQTYEQYF
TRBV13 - CASSLSPHRAVNEKLFF
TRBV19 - CASTSRGQNTEAFF
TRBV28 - CASSQQPNTEAFF
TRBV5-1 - CASVKTGTTNTGELFF
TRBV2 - CASSIQGGQTDTQYF
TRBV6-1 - CASSEGAIGAYGYTF
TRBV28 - CASLKGGRGIYGYTF
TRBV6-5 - CASSGGPPYGYTF
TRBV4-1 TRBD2 CASSVQRDLTYEQYF
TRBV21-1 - CASSKAGTGDFVGEKLFF
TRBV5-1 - CASSLATDEKLFF
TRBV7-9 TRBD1 CASSLSDRDYGYTF
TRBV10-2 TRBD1 CASRGGQGNNEQFF
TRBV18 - CASRERESEKLFF
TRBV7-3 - CASSLLGGPNTGELFF
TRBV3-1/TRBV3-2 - CASSQGGRGGYTF
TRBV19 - CASSVLVFNEQFF
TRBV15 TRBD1 CATSRAPGQGLGEAFF
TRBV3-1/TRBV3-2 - CASRTAEYGYTF
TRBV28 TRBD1 CASSAPGQGNTEAFF
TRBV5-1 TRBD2 CASSPLAGVSNEQFF
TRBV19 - CASSIRGAHGYTF
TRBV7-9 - CASSSPPFWDKGGSEQFF
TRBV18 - CASSSQGGPTHGELFF
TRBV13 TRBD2 CASSPSGRHYNEQFF
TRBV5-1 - CASSPGGGHRGTEAFF
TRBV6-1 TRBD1 CASSALGGTGDSGNTIYF
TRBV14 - CASSLQTGGGYTF
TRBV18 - CASSPQSSYNEQFF